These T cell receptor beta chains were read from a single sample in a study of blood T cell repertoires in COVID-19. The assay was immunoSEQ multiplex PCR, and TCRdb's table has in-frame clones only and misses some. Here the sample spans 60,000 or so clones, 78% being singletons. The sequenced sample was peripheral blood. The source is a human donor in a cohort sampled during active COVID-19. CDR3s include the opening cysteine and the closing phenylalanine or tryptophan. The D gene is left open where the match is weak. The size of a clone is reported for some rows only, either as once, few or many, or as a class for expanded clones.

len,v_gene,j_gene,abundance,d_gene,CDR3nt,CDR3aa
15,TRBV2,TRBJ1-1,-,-,TGTGCCAGCAGTACCTCTCTAACAGGGAAAACTGAAGCTTTCTTT,CASSTSLTGKTEAFF
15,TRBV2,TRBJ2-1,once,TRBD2,TGTGCCAGCAGTGTGTCGGGAGGGCCAGGCAATGAGCAGTTCTTC,CASSVSGGPGNEQFF
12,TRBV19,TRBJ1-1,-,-,TGTGCCAGTAGTGGCAGGGTGGGAGAAGCTTTCTTT,CASSGRVGEAFF
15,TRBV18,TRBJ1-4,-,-,TGTGCCAGCTCACTTGAACAGGTGGGGAATGAAAAACTGTTTTTT,CASSLEQVGNEKLFF
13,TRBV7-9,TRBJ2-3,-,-,TGTGCCAGCAGCTCCAGGGTTACAGATACGCAGTATTTT,CASSSRVTDTQYF
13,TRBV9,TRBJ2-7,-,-,TGTGCCAGCAGCGTGGGTCAAAAAGGGGGGCAGTACTTC,CASSVGQKGGQYF
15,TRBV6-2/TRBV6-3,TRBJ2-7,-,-,TGTGCCAGCAGTCCCGGGAGATCGAGCTCCTACGAGCAGTACTTC,CASSPGRSSSYEQYF
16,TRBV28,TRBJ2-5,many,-,TGTGCCAGCAGTTTATTAACAGGGAATGAGGTAGAGACCCAGTACTTC,CASSLLTGNEVETQYF
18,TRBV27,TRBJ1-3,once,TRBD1,TGTGCCAGCAGCAATACGAGAACGCGGGACAGCTTGGGAAACACCATATATTTT,CASSNTRTRDSLGNTIYF
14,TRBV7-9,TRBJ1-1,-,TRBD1,TGTGCCAGCAGCCTCGGGACAGGGCTCACTGAAGCTTTCTTT,CASSLGTGLTEAFF
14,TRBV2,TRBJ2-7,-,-,TGTGCCAGCAGCTTCGTGGGAGGACCCTACGAGCAGTACTTC,CASSFVGGPYEQYF
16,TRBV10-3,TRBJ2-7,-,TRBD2,TGTGCCATCAGTGAGCCGTCCGGGGGGGGCTCAATGTTATGGTACTTC,CAISEPSGGGSMLWYF
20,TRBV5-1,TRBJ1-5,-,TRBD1,TGCGCCATTCCGGAGGCCTCCCTTCAGGGACAGGCAAATAGCAATCAGCCCCAGCATTTT,CAIPEASLQGQANSNQPQHF
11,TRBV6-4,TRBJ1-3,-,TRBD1,TGTGCCAGCATTAAGGGGGCGGCCATATATTTT,CASIKGAAIYF
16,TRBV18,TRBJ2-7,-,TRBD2,TGTGCCAGCTCACCACCCGGACTAGCGGGAGGAGGCGAGCAGTACTTC,CASSPPGLAGGGEQYF
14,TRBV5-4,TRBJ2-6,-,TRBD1,TGTGCCAGCAGCTTGTCGGGACAGCGCTCGGTCCTGACTTTC,CASSLSGQRSVLTF
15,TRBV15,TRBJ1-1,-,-,TGTGCCACCAGCAGAGGATCCGGGAAGATCGCTGAAGCTTTCTTT,CATSRGSGKIAEAFF
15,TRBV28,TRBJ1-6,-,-,TGTGCCAGCACCCAGAGGTTGGCAGGGTCTTCACCCCTCCACTTT,CASTQRLAGSSPLHF
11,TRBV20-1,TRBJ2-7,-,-,TGCAGTGCCCTGAGGCTGGGCGAGCAGTACTTC,CSALRLGEQYF
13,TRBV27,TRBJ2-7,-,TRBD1,TGTGCCAGCAGTCCTGACAGGGCCTACGAGCAGTACTTC,CASSPDRAYEQYF
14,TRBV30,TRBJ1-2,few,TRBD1,TGTGCCTGGAGTTCCCAGGGGGGCAACTATGGCTACACCTTC,CAWSSQGGNYGYTF
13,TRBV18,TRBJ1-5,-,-,TGTGCCAGCTCACCAGAGTCTGCTCAGCCCCAGCATTTT,CASSPESAQPQHF
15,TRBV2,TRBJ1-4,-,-,TGTGCCAGCAGTGAGGGACAAGGAAGAGGGGAAAAACTGTTTTTT,CASSEGQGRGEKLFF
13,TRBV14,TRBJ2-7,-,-,TGTGCCAGCAGCCTCACACAGGGTGGGGAGCAGTACTTC,CASSLTQGGEQYF
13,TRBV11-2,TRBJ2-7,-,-,TGTGCCAGCAGCAGCCGACAGAATCTCGAGCAGTACTTC,CASSSRQNLEQYF
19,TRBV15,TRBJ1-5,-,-,TGTGCCACCAGCGATACAAGCGCCACAGGAGCCCGGGTTTATCAGCCCCAGCATTTT,CATSDTSATGARVYQPQHF
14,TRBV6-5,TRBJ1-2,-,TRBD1,TGTGCCAGCAGTAATCAGGGGGCTCTCTATGGCTACACCTTC,CASSNQGALYGYTF
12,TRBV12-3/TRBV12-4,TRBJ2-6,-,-,TGTGCCAGCATGGCCGGGGCCAACGTCCTGACTTTC,CASMAGANVLTF
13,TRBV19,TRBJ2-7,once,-,TGTGCCAGTAGTATCGCCCCTGCGGGGGAGCAGTACTTC,CASSIAPAGEQYF
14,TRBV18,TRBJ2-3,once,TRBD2,TGTGCCAGCTCACCATTACGGGGGGCAGATACGCAGTATTTT,CASSPLRGADTQYF
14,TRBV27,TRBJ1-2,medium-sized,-,TGTGCCAGCAGTTTATCTCCCGACTACTATGGCTACACCTTC,CASSLSPDYYGYTF
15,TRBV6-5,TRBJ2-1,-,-,TGTGCCAGCAGCCCCGACGACAGGAGGAACAATGAGCAGTTCTTC,CASSPDDRRNNEQFF
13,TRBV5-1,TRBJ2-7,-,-,TGCGCCAGCAGCTTGGAACCGCGATTTGAGCAGTACTTC,CASSLEPRFEQYF
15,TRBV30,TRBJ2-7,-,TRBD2,TGTGCCTGGAGTGTACGGGGACTAGTAGCTTACGAGCAGTACTTC,CAWSVRGLVAYEQYF
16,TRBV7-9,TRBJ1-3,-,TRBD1,TGTGCCAGCAGCCCGCGGACAGGGGGGGACGGAAACACCATATATTTT,CASSPRTGGDGNTIYF
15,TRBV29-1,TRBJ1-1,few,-,TGCAGCGTCTCGAGCCGGGGACACAGGAACACTGAAGCTTTCTTT,CSVSSRGHRNTEAFF
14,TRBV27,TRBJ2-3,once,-,TGTGCCAGCAGTCCTCTATATAGCACAGATACGCAGTATTTT,CASSPLYSTDTQYF
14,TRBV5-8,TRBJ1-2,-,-,TGTGCCAGCAGCTTGTTGGCGGGGTTGTATGGCTACACCTTC,CASSLLAGLYGYTF
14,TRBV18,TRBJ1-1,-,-,TGTGCCAGCTCACCACCCTGGCCGAACACTGAAGCTTTCTTT,CASSPPWPNTEAFF
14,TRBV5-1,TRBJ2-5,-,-,TGCGCCAGCAGCTTGGATTTGGGGGCCCAGACCCAGTACTTC,CASSLDLGAQTQYF
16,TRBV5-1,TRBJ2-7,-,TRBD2,TGCGCCAGCAGGGTGGGGACTAGCACAACCGTTTACGAGCAGTACTTC,CASRVGTSTTVYEQYF
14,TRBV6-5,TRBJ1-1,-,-,TGTGCCAGCAGTTACACAGCAATGAACACTGAAGCTTTCTTT,CASSYTAMNTEAFF
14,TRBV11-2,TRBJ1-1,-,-,TGTGCCAGCAGCTTAACAGGGCAGTACACTGAAGCTTTCTTT,CASSLTGQYTEAFF
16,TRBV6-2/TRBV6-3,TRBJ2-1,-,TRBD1,TGTGCCAGCAGCCCCGGGACAGGGACCGGGAGGTATGAGCAGTTCTTC,CASSPGTGTGRYEQFF